Listed here are 2 T cell receptor beta chains from one sample, sequenced in a study of blood T cell repertoires in COVID-19. Here immunoSEQ multiplex PCR was the method, and the copy in TCRdb shows in-frame clones only, minus some. The table includes roughly 230,000 clones, 88% detected once. Sequenced material: peripheral blood. All receptors come from a human donor in a cohort sampled during active COVID-19.

This clone was found a few times. The chain has TRBV28 and TRBJ2-7; D might be TRBD1 (5 bases). The CDR3 contains 14 residues. CDR1 is MDHEN, CDR2 SYDVKM, per germline. The V and J ends lost 1 base and 5 bases respectively, with 12 bases between them. The CDR3 spells CASSLFQDTNEQYF. DNA for the CDR3: TGTGCCAGCAGTTTATTCCAGGACACAAACGAGCAGTACTTC.

This CDR3 is CASRPSEMNTEAFF. In DNA form, the CDR3 reads TGTGCCAGCAGGCCCAGCGAAATGAACACTGAAGCTTTCTTT. V usage is TRBV6-6 and J usage is TRBJ1-1; D remains ambiguous. With 6 bases removed from V and 0 bases from J, the gap between germline ends came to 11 bases. In germline, CDR1 is MNHNY, CDR2 SVGAGI (reference sequence). This CDR3 contains 14 residues.